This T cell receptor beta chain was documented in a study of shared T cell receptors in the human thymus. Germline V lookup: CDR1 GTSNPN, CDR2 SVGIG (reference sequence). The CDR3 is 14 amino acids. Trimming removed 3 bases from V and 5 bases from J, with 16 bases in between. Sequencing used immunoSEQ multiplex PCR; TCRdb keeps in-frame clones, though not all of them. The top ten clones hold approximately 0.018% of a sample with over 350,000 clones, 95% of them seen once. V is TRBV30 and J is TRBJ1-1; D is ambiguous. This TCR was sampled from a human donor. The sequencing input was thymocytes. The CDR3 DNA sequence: TGTGCCTGGAGCGGCCCCGGAGGAAGGACTGAAGCTTTCTTT. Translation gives CAWSGPGGRTEAFF. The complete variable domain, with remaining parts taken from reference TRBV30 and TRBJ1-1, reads SQTIHQWPATLVQPVGSPLSLECTVEGTSNPNLYWYRQAAGRGLQLLFYSVGIGQISSEVPQNLSASRPQDRQFILSSKKLLLSDSGFYLCAWSGPGGRTEAFFGQGTRLTVV.